The 9 T cell receptor beta chains below all came from one sample that was sequenced in a study of shared clonotypes between healthy human individuals. Produced via immunoSEQ multiplex PCR; TCRdb's table is partial and in-frame only. The repertoire holds about 1.5 million clones, with 98% as singletons. Sequencing used naive CD4+ T cells sorted from blood. Specified subset: CD45RA+ positively selected. The receptors originated from a young man in good health.

This chain connects TRBV6-5 to TRBJ2-1; maybe TRBD1 (5 bases). Germline assignment: CDR1 MNHEY and CDR2 SVGAGI. This CDR3 region has 13 residues. V was trimmed by 5 bases and J by 10 bases, leaving 15 bases between them. DNA for the CDR3: TGTGCCAGCAGTATTACCAGGGATGGCGAGCAGTTCTTC. Amino acid sequence: CASSITRDGEQFF.

The genes are TRBV2 and TRBJ1-2; D is unclear. Trimming left V 1 base short and J 1 base short, with 7 bases between. In germline, CDR1 is SNHLY, CDR2 FYNNEI. CDR3 length: 14 amino acids. The chain's CDR3 is CASSEGGVNYGYTF. In DNA, the CDR3 is TGTGCCAGCAGTGAAGGGGGAGTTAACTATGGCTACACCTTC.

This chain links TRBV19 with TRBJ1-2; D gene ambiguous. Germline values: CDR1 LNHDA, CDR2 SQIVND (reference sequence). The CDR3 loop spans 10 amino acids. V lost 11 bases, J lost 5 bases, and 9 bases lay in between. CDR3 sequence: CASGAYGYTF. The DNA for the CDR3 is TGTGCCTCGGGCGCGTATGGCTACACCTTC.

The chain has TRBV5-1 and TRBJ2-7; the match to TRBD1 covers 7 bases. The CDR3 consists of 16 residues. In germline, CDR1 is SGHRS, CDR2 YFSETQ. V gave up 0 bases and J gave up 4 bases; unmatched junction bases: 10. The CDR3 DNA follows: TGCGCCAGCAGCTTGGCCCCGCAGACAGGGAAATACGAGCAGTACTTC. Its translation is CASSLAPQTGKYEQYF.

This sequence joins TRBV2 and TRBJ2-5; tentatively, D is TRBD1 or TRBD2 (5 bases each). With 4 bases removed from V and 5 bases from J, the gap between germline ends came to 14 bases. The length of the CDR3 is 14 residues. Germline values: CDR1 SNHLY, CDR2 FYNNEI. The CDR3 reads CASSAGHQRETQYF. The CDR3 nucleotides read TGTGCCAGCAGTGCCGGACATCAGCGGGAGACCCAGTACTTC. The complete variable domain, with remaining parts taken from reference TRBV2 and TRBJ2-5, reads EPEVTQTPSHQVTQMGQEVILRCVPISNHLYFYWYRQILGQKVEFLVSFYNNEISEKSEIFDDQFSVERPDGSNFTLKIRSTKLEDSAMYFCASSAGHQRETQYFGPGTRLLVL.

This clone was counted once. The chain couples TRBV5-1 to TRBJ2-7, with D possibly called TRBD1 or TRBD2 (6 bases each). Germline assignment: CDR1 SGHRS and CDR2 YFSETQ. V lost 0 bases and J lost 4, with 14 bases in between. This CDR3 is 15 amino acids long. The CDR3: CASSLGIGGPYEQYF. The CDR3 DNA sequence: TGCGCCAGCAGCTTGGGAATTGGGGGGCCATACGAGCAGTACTTC.

Notes on this clone: Distinct nucleotide sequences in the sample also encode this CDR3. This rearrangement joins TRBV9 to TRBJ2-1; D remains unclear. Trimming removed 0 bases at V and 5 bases at J, with 6 bases between. There are 13 residues in the CDR3. Germline V gene lookup returns CDR1 SGDLS and CDR2 YYNGEE. The CDR3 region is CASSVAPDNEQFF. CDR3 bases: TGTGCCAGCAGCGTAGCACCGGACAATGAGCAGTTCTTC.

The chain combines TRBV18 with TRBJ1-2; D is ambiguous. The germline V gene has CDR1 KGHSH and CDR2 LQKENI. V dropped 3 bases and J dropped 7 bases, with 18 bases sitting between them. This CDR3 has 15 residues. DNA of the CDR3: TGTGCCAGCTCACCTTCGGGTCAAACATTCGCTGGCTACACCTTC. Amino acids: CASSPSGQTFAGYTF. Complete variable domain (other parts from reference TRBV18 and TRBJ1-2): NAGVMQNPRHLVRRRGQEARLRCSPMKGHSHVYWYRQLPEEGLKFMVYLQKENIIDESGMPKERFSAEFPKEGPSILRIQQVVRGDSAAYFCASSPSGQTFAGYTFGSGTRLTVV.

The chain uses TRBV9 and TRBJ2-4; D perhaps matches TRBD1 (5 bases). Trimming left V 7 bases short and J 5 bases short, with 19 bases between. Germline values: CDR1 SGDLS, CDR2 YYNGEE. The CDR3 contains 15 residues. The CDR3 DNA follows: TGTGCCAGCGGGGCGGTAGGTAGAATCGAAAACATTCAGTACTTC. This codes for CASGAVGRIENIQYF.